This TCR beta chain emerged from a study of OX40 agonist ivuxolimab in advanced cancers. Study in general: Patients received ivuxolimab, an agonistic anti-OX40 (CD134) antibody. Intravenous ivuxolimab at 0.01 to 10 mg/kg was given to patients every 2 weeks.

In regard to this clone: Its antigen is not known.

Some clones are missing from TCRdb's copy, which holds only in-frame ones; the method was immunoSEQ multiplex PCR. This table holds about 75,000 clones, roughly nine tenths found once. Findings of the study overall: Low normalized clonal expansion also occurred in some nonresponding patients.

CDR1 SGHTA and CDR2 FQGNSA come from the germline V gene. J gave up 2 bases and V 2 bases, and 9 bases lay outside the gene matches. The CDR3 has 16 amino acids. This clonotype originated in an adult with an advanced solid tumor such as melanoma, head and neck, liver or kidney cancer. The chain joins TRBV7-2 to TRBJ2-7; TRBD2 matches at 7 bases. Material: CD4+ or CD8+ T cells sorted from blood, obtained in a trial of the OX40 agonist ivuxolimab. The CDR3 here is CASSLFSGFNTYEQYF. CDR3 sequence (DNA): TGTGCCAGCAGCTTATTTAGCGGGTTTAACACCTACGAGCAGTACTTC.